This note documents a single T cell receptor (beta chain) sequence. Its antigen is still unknown. This entry comes from a study of T cells in Graves' hyperthyroidism and ophthalmopathy. Points from the study as a whole: Using 13 V-J features, a model discriminated ophthalmopathy from stable hyperthyroidism. Among clonotypes expanded in thyroid above 0.001, most were also found in blood.

The study based diagnoses on clinical symptoms, serum thyroxine and TRAb, thyroid ultrasound and orbital computed tomography. V dropped 1 base and J dropped 12; count of bases not matched to a gene: 7. Germline V gene data show CDR1 as SEHNR and CDR2 as FQNEAQ (reference sequence). This CDR3 spans 13 amino acids. The source material, RNA transcripts, was used to amplify TCR beta CDR3 regions. The TCR CDR3 first-round RT-PCR relied on the HTBI primer set. TCRdb recomputed calls from the multiplex PCR reads with MiXCR, one row per CDR3 protein. In the table there are about 570,000 distinct CDR3 sequences, more than 45% of which are singletons.

The chain uses TRBV7-9 and TRBJ2-7; TRBD1 aligns across 9 bases. The sequencing input was peripheral blood or thyroid tissue (not recorded which). The TCR comes from an adult woman with Graves' disease, either hyperthyroidism or ophthalmopathy (not recorded which). The CDR3 is CASSLDRGPAGYF. In DNA, the CDR3 is TGTGCCAGCAGCTTAGACAGGGGGCCCGCGGGGTACTTC.